Shown below are 16 T cell receptor beta chains from a single sample sequenced in a study of tumor T cells in aggressive B-cell lymphoma. Using immunoSEQ multiplex PCR, the repertoire was profiled, and TCRdb retains in-frame clones only, with some absent. The sample has about 4,400 clones; over 70% are singletons. Source material: tumor tissue. The receptors shown here come from an adult with diffuse large B cell lymphoma.

The chain links TRBV14 to TRBJ1-2; D possibly corresponds to TRBD1 (6 bases). The CDR3 loop spans 17 amino acids. Trimming shortened V by 2 bases and J by 8 bases, and 24 bases separated the two germline ends. Looked up from germline, CDR1 is SGHDN and CDR2 is FVKESK. CDR3 loop: CASSQLFLQGKGDGYTF. DNA of the CDR3: TGTGCCAGCAGCCAACTATTCCTACAGGGCAAGGGGGACGGCTACACCTTC.

The chain is built from TRBV7-9 and TRBJ2-5, with 9 bases matching TRBD2. The DNA end favors TRBJ2-7, so the J call may be wrong. This CDR3 spans 14 amino acids. Germline CDR1 and CDR2: SEHNR and FQNEAQ (reference sequence). CDR3 region: CASSQREDSYEQYF. The CDR3 DNA is TGTGCCAGCAGCCAGCGGGAGGACTCCTACGAGCAGTACTTC.

The gene calls are TRBV18 and TRBJ1-6; TRBD1 aligns across 8 bases. This CDR3 has 14 residues. Looked up from germline, CDR1 is KGHSH and CDR2 is LQKENI. The J segment lost 6 bases and the V segment lost 6 bases, leaving 4 bases of the junction unmatched. The CDR3 nucleotides are TGTGCCAGCTCCCGGGACAGGACTAATTCACCCCTCCACTTT. It yields the protein CASSRDRTNSPLHF.

This clone occurred once. The rearrangement joins TRBV14 to TRBJ1-6; no firm D call. Trimming left V 1 base short and J 7 bases short, with 11 bases between. From germline, CDR1 is SGHDN and CDR2 FVKESK. CDR3 length: 15 residues. The CDR3 bases are TGTGCCAGCAGCCAAGGAGTGACACGGAATTCACCCCTCCACTTT. This codes for CASSQGVTRNSPLHF.

The chain couples TRBV7-8 to TRBJ1-1; the D gene is possibly TRBD1 (5 bases). V lost 5 bases, J lost 5 bases, and 12 bases lay in between. The CDR3 spans 13 residues. Germline lookup yields CDR1 SGHVS and CDR2 FQNEAQ. The CDR3 reads CASSPQGATEAFF. The CDR3 DNA reads TGTGCCAGCAGCCCGCAGGGTGCTACTGAAGCTTTCTTT.

The sample holds one count of this clone. The genes are TRBV7-9 and TRBJ1-1; no reliable D call. Germline-derived CDR1 and CDR2 are SEHNR and FQNEAQ (reference sequence). Between the trimmed V and J ends, which lost 5 bases and 4 bases, there was a span of 11 bases. The CDR3 runs to 13 residues. The CDR3 bases are TGTGCCAGCAGCGAGGTCTCGAGCACTGAAGCTTTCTTT. Its protein product is CASSEVSSTEAFF.

V and J are TRBV7-8 and TRBJ1-1; 11 nucleotides line up with TRBD1. Per the germline V gene, CDR1 is SGHVS and CDR2 is FQNEAQ. The CDR3 is 14 amino acids. Trimming cost V 4 bases and J 5 bases; bases outside gene matches: 3. The CDR3 nucleotides read TGTGCCAGCAGCTCTGGACAGGGGGCTACTGAAGCTTTCTTT. Protein sequence: CASSSGQGATEAFF.

V usage is TRBV7-6 and J usage is TRBJ1-6, with D perhaps matching TRBD1 (6 bases). The CDR3 runs 15 residues. Trimming took 2 bases from V and 8 from J, leaving 13 bases between them. Per the germline V gene, CDR1 is SGHVS and CDR2 is FNYEAQ. The CDR3 here is CASSLLGAPDSPLHF. CDR3 coding DNA: TGTGCCAGCAGCTTACTGGGGGCGCCGGATTCACCCCTCCACTTT.

The chain combines TRBV5-8 with TRBJ1-5, with D maybe TRBD1 (5 bases). The germline gives CDR1 SGHTS, CDR2 YDEGEE. The CDR3 spans 13 residues. Trimming cost V 4 bases and J 4 bases, with 9 bases left between them. The CDR3 protein is CASSGQINQPQHF. The CDR3 DNA sequence: TGTGCCAGCAGCGGACAAATAAATCAGCCCCAGCATTTT. Using reference TRBV5-8 and TRBJ1-5 for the parts outside the CDR3, the full variable domain is EAGVTQSPTHLIKTRGQQATLRCSPISGHTSVYWYQQALGLGLQFLLWYDEGEERNRGNFPPRFSGRQFPNYSSELNVNALELEDSALYLCASSGQINQPQHFGDGTRLSIL.

The rearrangement joins TRBV10-2 to TRBJ1-1; D remains ambiguous. Trimming removed 6 bases at V and 5 bases at J, with 13 bases between. Germline V lookup: CDR1 WSHSY, CDR2 SAAADI. This CDR3 comprises 13 residues. CDR3 nucleotides: TGCGCCAGCAGCGAGGGAGGGATGACTGAAGCTTTCTTT. Translation: CASSEGGMTEAFF.

This rearrangement joins TRBV30 to TRBJ1-5; no definite D call. Germline values: CDR1 GTSNPN, CDR2 SVGIG (reference sequence). Trimming removed 0 bases from V and 4 bases from J, with 10 bases in between. The CDR3 is made up of 14 amino acids. The CDR3 loop reads CAWSVGGLNQPQHF. The CDR3 DNA is TGTGCCTGGAGTGTAGGAGGACTGAATCAGCCCCAGCATTTT.

The rearrangement links TRBV14 to TRBJ1-4; D is undetermined. This CDR3 is 15 amino acids long. Between the trimmed V and J ends, which lost 1 base and 3 bases, there was a span of 9 bases. CDR1 SGHDN and CDR2 FVKESK come from the germline V gene. CDR3 in DNA: TGTGCCAGCAGCCAAGGCCTTACTCCTAATGAAAAACTGTTTTTT. Protein sequence: CASSQGLTPNEKLFF.

This clone is a singleton in its sample. The rearrangement links TRBV30 to TRBJ1-6, with D unresolved. Between the trimmed V and J ends, which lost 0 bases and 7 bases, there was a span of 7 bases. This CDR3 comprises 13 residues. Germline CDR1 and CDR2: GTSNPN and SVGIG (reference sequence). For the CDR3, the DNA is TGTGCCTGGAGTGTACAGACGAATTCACCCCTCCACTTT. Translation: CAWSVQTNSPLHF.

The chain combines TRBV7-6 with TRBJ1-6; 7 bases agree with TRBD1. In germline, CDR1 is SGHVS, CDR2 FNYEAQ. V trimming: 5 bases; J trimming: 7 bases; junction bases outside the gene matches: 11. The CDR3 is 16 residues long. The CDR3 DNA reads as TGTGCCAGCAGCCCCGTAGGGGGCCTGGAGAATTCACCCCTCCACTTT. This sequence encodes CASSPVGGLENSPLHF.

The CDR3 loop reads CSGRDSGYGKLFF. The DNA for the CDR3 is TGCAGCGGGAGGGACAGTGGATATGGAAAACTGTTTTTT. The chain couples TRBV29-1 to TRBJ1-4, with 7 bases lining up with TRBD1. Germline V gene data show CDR1 as SQVTM and CDR2 as ANQGSEA. The CDR3 has 13 amino acids. Germline trimming cut 7 bases from V and 10 bases from J; bases unmatched to any gene: 12.

As to this clone: At one boundary the junction diverges from the germline segment, which might be a read error. The gene calls are TRBV27 and TRBJ2-1; 10 bases are shared with TRBD2. This CDR3 has 14 residues. Germline V lookup: CDR1 MNHEY, CDR2 SMNVEV (reference sequence). DNA for the CDR3: TGTGCCAGCAGTCCATCCGGCCAGGCTAGCGGGAGAATCTTC. Protein product: CASSPSGQASGRIF.